Listed here is a single T cell receptor beta chain. The entry originates in a study of blood T cell repertoires in COVID-19. In the original processing: Reference gene primers were amplified, and this amplification served to estimate nucleated cell counts. The data were produced by immunoSEQ multiplex PCR, yet TCRdb's version contains in-frame clones alone and is incomplete. For V, J and clone size, that table is used; D and trimming come from the DNA. The repertoire has hundreds of thousands of clones, just under 90% of them found once; the top ten carry 3.5% to 4.5%. V was clipped by 4 bases and J by 2 bases; unmatched bases: 8. In germline, CDR1 is SGHRS, CDR2 YFSETQ. The CDR3 is 15 amino acids. Study members were between about 18 and 100 years old and lived in roughly 24 US regions. Cohort placement rested on clinical history that participants reported themselves.

The sample consisted of PBMCs or T cells enriched from blood (not recorded which). The rearrangement joins TRBV5-1 to TRBJ1-2; 7 nucleotides align to TRBD1. The TCR comes from a woman aged 25 to 39 with acute COVID-19. The CDR3 loop reads CASSQTRTGNYGYTF. CDR3 in DNA: TGCGCCAGCAGCCAAACAAGGACAGGCAACTATGGCTACACCTTC.